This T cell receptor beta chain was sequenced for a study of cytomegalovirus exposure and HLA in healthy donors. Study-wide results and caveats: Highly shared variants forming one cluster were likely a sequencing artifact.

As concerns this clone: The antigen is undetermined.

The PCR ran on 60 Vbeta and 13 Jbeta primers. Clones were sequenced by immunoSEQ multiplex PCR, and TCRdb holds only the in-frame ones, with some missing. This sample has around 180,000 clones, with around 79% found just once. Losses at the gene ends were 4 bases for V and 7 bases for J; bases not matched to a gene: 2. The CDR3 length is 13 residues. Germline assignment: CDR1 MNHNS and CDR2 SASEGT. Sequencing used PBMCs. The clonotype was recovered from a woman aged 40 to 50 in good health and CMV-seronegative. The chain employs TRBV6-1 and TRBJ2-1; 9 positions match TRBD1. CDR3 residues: CASSAGQGNEQFF. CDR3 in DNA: TGTGCCAGCAGTGCCGGACAGGGGAATGAGCAGTTCTTC.